This T cell receptor (beta chain) was captured in a study of vaccination effects on CD4 cells after COVID-19 (dated by TCRdb to the early 2020s). As for the study more broadly: Each participant got two doses of an mRNA SARS-CoV-2 vaccine, either BNT162b2 or mRNA-1273. SARS-CoV-2 spike-specific CD4+ TCR repertoires were compared before and after mRNA vaccination in COVID-19 convalescent patients and in infection-naive vaccine recipients. A total of over nine COVID-19 convalescent patients and several SARS-CoV-2-naive healthy vaccine recipients were included in the full study. Cultures from other donors in the study were sequenced using the Oncomine TCR Beta short-read assay on an Illumina iSeq 100.

The cysteine opens and the phenylalanine closes a CDR3 of 14 amino acids. Only the CDR3 DNA stays, 42 bases, in frame from base 1. Trimming takes 0 bases off V and 8 bases off J; junction bases not matched to a gene: 2. CDR1 and CDR2, looked up from the germline V gene, are SGHTA and FQGNSA. Summary of the overall study and its limitations: Among healthy vaccine recipients, nearly all vaccine-induced clones were SARS-CoV-2 mono-reactive, and only 1 of 255 was cross-reactive with common cold coronaviruses. Marked clonal contraction was observed in both infection-induced and vaccine-induced clones at late post-vaccination timepoints, consistent with waning T cell responses. The study was limited by a small number of convalescent patients, and early post-infection timepoints were lacking.

The sample holds one count of this clone. Its binding antigen is unknown. No base quality values were provided; no much bigger clone lies one nucleotide off. To identify antigen-specific CD4+ T cell clonotypes by their expansion, the ViraFEST assay first stimulated PBMC with viral peptide pools and then applied TCR sequencing. After around 11 days of culture, CD4+ T cells were isolated with the EasySep CD4+ T cell isolation kit. Healthy vaccine recipients had no prior SARS-CoV-2 infection, confirmed by negative nucleocapsid antibodies before and after vaccination. About 2.1 million PBMC per well were cultured with around 9.8 ug/ml peptides in IMDM containing roughly 5% human AB serum, roughly 9.5 IU/ml IL-2 and gentamicin. On days 3 and 7, half of the culture medium was replaced with fresh IL-2-containing medium. Unless noted otherwise, every peptide stimulation condition was cultured in triplicate wells. Using Ficoll-Paque Plus gradient centrifugation, PBMC were separated from whole blood and then either used fresh or cryopreserved at -140C. The overlapping peptide pools covered the spike proteins of SARS-CoV-2 and of the common cold coronaviruses HCoV-NL63, HCoV-OC43 and HCoV-229E. The QIAamp micro DNA kit was used to extract genomic DNA from the cultured CD4+ T cells.

Library creation used the immunoSEQ multiplex PCR assay. TCR beta CDR3 sequencing was performed on DNA from the cultured, isolated CD4+ T cells. The published analysis was carried out like this. Non-productive TCR sequences were discarded, and reads were trimmed to the CDR3 region, with only CDR3s of 7 or more amino acids retained. Antigen-specific clonotypes were identified with the MANAFEST web app by comparing expansion in peptide wells against reference cultures. To count as positive, a clone had to show expansion at FDR<0.05 compared with the reference and with all other wells, an odds ratio above 5, and a frequency above 0.1% in two replicate wells. A clonotype was called cross-reactive if it was significantly expanded both in SARS-CoV-2 spike wells and in at least one common cold coronavirus spike condition. CDR3 similarity was assessed by Levenshtein distance with the stringdist R package, and unrooted trees were built with ape in R 3.6.1. TCRdb stores this immuneACCESS table with in-frame sequences only. Part of the clones is absent; in the studies checked, under half of the shortfall reflects unresolved V genes, and no reason is known for the rest. That table gives V, J and clone size, and the DNA gave D and trimming. This sample comprises tens of thousands of clones, approximately 81% of them detected only once. Clones ranked in the top ten supply roughly 1.7% of the sample.

Sequences were derived from CD4+ T cells from PBMCs cultured with HCoV-229E spike peptides, sampled before COVID-19 vaccination. Taken with the paper, the label for cell subset or site translates to: HCoV-229E spike overlapping peptide pool stimulation. This receptor was identified in a human donor who received a COVID-19 vaccine. The sequence joins TRBV7-2 to TRBJ2-1, with 9 bases matching TRBD2. The CDR3 region: CASSLARGGYEQFF. The bases read TGTGCCAGCAGCTTAGCGCGGGGGGGCTATGAGCAGTTCTTC.